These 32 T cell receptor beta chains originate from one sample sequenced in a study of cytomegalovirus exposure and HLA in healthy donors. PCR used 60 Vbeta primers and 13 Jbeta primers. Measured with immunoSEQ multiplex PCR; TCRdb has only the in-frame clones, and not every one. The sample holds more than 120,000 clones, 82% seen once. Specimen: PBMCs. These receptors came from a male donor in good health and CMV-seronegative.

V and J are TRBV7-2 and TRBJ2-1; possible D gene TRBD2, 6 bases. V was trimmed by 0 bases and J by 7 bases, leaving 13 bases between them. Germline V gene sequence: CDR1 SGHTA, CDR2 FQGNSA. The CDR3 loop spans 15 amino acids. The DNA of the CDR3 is TGTGCCAGCAGCTTAGCGCTGGTAGCGGCAAATGAGCAGTTCTTC. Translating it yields CASSLALVAANEQFF. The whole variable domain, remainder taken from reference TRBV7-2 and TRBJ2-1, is GAGVSQSPSNKVTEKGKDVELRCDPISGHTALYWYRQSLGQGLEFLIYFQGNSAPDKSGLPSDRFSAERTGGSVSTLTIQRTQQEDSAVYLCASSLALVAANEQFFGPGTRLTVL.

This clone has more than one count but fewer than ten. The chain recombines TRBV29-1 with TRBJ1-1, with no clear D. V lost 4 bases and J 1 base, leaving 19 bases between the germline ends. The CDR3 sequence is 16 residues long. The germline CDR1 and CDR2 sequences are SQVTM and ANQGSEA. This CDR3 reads CSVVPSNLHRNTEAFF. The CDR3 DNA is TGCAGCGTTGTACCCTCGAATTTACACCGGAACACTGAAGCTTTCTTT.

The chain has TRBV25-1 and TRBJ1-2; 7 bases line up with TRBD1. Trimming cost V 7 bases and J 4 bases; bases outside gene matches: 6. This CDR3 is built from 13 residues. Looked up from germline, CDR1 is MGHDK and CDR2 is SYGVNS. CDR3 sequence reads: CASTETGTYGYTF. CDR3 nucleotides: TGTGCCAGCACAGAGACAGGGACCTATGGCTACACCTTC.

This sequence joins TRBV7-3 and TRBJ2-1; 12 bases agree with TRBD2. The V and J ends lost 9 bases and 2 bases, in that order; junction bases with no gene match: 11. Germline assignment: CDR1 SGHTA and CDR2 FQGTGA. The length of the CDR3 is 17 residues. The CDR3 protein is CARRGLAGLRAYNEQFF. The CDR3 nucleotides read TGTGCCAGGAGGGGACTAGCGGGCTTACGGGCCTACAATGAGCAGTTCTTC.

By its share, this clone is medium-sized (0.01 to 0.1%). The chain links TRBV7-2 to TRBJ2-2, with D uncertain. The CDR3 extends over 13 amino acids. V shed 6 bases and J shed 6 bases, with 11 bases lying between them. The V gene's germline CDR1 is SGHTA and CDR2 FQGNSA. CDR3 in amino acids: CASRLVLSGELFF. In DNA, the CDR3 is TGTGCCAGCAGACTCGTACTCTCCGGGGAGCTGTTTTTT. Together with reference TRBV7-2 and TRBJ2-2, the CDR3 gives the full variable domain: GAGVSQSPSNKVTEKGKDVELRCDPISGHTALYWYRQSLGQGLEFLIYFQGNSAPDKSGLPSDRFSAERTGGSVSTLTIQRTQQEDSAVYLCASRLVLSGELFFGEGSRLTVL.

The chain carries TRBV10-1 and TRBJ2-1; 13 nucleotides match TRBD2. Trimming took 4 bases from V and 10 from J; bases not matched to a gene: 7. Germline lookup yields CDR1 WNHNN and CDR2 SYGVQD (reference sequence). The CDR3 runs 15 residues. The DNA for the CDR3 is TGCGCCAGCAGTGCCCGGACTAGCGGGAGACTCGAGCAGTTCTTC. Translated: CASSARTSGRLEQFF.

DNA of the CDR3: TGTGCCAGCAGGGAGGGGTATGAGCAGTTCTTC. Protein sequence: CASREGYEQFF. The rearrangement uses TRBV2 and TRBJ2-1; D may be TRBD2 (6 bases). This CDR3 has 11 amino acids. Germline assignment: CDR1 SNHLY and CDR2 FYNNEI. Trimming took 6 bases from V and 8 from J, leaving 8 bases between them. Using reference TRBV2 and TRBJ2-1 for the parts outside the CDR3, the full variable domain is EPEVTQTPSHQVTQMGQEVILRCVPISNHLYFYWYRQILGQKVEFLVSFYNNEISEKSEIFDDQFSVERPDGSNFTLKIRSTKLEDSAMYFCASREGYEQFFGPGTRLTVL.

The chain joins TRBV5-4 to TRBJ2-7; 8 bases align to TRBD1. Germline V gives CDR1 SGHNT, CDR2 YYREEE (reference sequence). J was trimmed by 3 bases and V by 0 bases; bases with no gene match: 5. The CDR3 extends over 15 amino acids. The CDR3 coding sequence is TGTGCCAGCAGCTTGGTGGACAGGGCTCTCTACGAGCAGTACTTC. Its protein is CASSLVDRALYEQYF.

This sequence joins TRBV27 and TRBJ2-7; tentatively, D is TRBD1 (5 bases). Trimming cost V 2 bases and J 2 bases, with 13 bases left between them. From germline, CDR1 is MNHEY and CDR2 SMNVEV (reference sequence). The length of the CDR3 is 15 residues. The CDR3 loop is CASSLRGGGAYEQYF. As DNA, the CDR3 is TGTGCCAGCAGTTTAAGGGGCGGTGGTGCCTACGAGCAGTACTTC.

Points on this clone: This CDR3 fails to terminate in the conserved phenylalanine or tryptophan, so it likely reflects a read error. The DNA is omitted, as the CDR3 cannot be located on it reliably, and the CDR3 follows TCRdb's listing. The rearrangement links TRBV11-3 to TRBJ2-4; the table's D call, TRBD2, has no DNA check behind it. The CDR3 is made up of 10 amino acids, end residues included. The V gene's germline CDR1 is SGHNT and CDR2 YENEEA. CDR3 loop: CASSTPILEV.

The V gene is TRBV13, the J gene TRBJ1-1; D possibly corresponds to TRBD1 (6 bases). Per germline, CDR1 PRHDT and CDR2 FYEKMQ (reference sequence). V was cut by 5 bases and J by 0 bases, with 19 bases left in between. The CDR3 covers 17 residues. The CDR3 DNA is TGTGCCAGCAGCACTATCGCGGACGGACAGATGAACACTGAAGCTTTCTTT. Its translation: CASSTIADGQMNTEAFF.

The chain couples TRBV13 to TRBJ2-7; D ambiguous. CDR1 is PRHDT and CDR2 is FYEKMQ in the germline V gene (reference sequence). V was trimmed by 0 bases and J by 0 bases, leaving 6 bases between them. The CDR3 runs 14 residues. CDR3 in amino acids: CASSLGHSSYEQYF. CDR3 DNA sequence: TGTGCCAGCAGCTTAGGACACAGCTCCTACGAGCAGTACTTC.

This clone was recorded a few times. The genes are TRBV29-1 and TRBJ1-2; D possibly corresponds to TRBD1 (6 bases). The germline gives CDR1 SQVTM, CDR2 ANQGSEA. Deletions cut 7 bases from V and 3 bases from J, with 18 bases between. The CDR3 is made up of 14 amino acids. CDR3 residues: CSGLFRGADYGYTF. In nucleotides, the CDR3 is TGCAGCGGACTTTTCCGGGGGGCCGACTATGGCTACACCTTC.

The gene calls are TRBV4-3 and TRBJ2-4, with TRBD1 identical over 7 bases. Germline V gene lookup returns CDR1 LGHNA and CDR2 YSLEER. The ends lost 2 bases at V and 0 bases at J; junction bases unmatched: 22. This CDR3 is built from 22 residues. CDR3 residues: CASSQRYRTGPQSKLAKNIQYF. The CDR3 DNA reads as TGCGCCAGCAGCCAAAGGTATCGGACAGGCCCACAGTCCAAACTAGCCAAAAACATTCAGTACTTC.

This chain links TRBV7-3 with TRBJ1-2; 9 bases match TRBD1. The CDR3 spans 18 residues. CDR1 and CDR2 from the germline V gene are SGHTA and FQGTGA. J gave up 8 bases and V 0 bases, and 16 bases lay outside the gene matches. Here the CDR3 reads CASSLTPPRQGDSGGYTF. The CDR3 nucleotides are TGTGCCAGCAGCTTAACTCCTCCGAGACAGGGGGATTCCGGCGGCTACACCTTC.

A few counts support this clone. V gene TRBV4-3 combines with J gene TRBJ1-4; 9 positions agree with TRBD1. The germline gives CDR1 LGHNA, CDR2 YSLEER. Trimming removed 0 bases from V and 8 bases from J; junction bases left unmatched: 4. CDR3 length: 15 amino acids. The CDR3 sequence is CASSQDGTGLEKLFF. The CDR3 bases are TGCGCCAGCAGCCAAGACGGGACAGGGTTAGAAAAACTGTTTTTT.

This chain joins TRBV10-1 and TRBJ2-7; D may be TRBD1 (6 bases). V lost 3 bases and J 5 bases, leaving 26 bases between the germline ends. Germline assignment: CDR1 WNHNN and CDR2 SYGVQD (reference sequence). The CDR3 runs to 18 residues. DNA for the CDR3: TGCGCCAGCAGTGAAATAGTATCATCACAGGGTAAGGAGAACGAGCAGTACTTC. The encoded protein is CASSEIVSSQGKENEQYF.

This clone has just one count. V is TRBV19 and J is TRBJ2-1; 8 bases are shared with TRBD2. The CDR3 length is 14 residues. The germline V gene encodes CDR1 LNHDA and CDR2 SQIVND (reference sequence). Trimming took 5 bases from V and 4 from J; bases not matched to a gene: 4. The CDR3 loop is CASSHSGAYNEQFF. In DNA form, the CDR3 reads TGTGCCAGTAGTCATAGCGGGGCGTACAATGAGCAGTTCTTC.

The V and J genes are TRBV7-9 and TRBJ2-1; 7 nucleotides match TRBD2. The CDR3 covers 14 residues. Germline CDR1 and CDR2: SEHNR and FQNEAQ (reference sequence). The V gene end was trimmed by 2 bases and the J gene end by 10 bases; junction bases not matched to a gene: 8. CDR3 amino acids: CASSLLAGAGEQFF. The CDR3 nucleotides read TGTGCCAGCAGCTTATTGGCGGGAGCGGGAGAGCAGTTCTTC. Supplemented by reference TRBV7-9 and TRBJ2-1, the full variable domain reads DTGVSQNPRHKITKRGQNVTFRCDPISEHNRLYWYRQTLGQGPEFLTYFQNEAQLEKSRLLSDRFSAERPKGSFSTLEIQRTEQGDSAMYLCASSLLAGAGEQFFGPGTRLTVL.

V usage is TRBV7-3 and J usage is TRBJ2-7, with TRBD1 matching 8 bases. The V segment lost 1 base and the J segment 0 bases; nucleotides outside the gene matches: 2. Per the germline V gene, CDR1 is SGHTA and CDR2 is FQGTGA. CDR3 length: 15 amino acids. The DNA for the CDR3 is TGTGCCAGCAGCTTAATCGGACAGGGCTCCTACGAGCAGTACTTC. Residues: CASSLIGQGSYEQYF.

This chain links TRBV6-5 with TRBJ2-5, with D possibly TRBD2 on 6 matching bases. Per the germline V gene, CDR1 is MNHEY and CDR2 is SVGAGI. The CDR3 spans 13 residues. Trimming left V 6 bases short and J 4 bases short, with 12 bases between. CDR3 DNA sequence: TGTGCCAGCAGACCCGGGGGTACAGAGACCCAGTACTTC. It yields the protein CASRPGGTETQYF.

The CDR3 sequence: CASSRVTGGGDNEQFF. The CDR3 DNA is TGTGCCAGCAGTAGAGTTACAGGGGGCGGGGACAATGAGCAGTTCTTC. V is TRBV27 and J is TRBJ2-1, with 9 positions matching TRBD1. The CDR3 extends over 16 amino acids. The germline gives CDR1 MNHEY, CDR2 SMNVEV (reference sequence). The V segment lost 5 bases and the J segment 5 bases; nucleotides outside the gene matches: 10.

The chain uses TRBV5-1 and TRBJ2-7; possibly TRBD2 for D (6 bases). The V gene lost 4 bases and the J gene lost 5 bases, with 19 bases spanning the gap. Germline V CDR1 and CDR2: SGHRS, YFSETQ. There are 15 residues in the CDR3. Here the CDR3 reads CASSRDRGSGNEQYF. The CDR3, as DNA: TGCGCCAGCAGCCGTGATCGCGGTAGCGGAAACGAGCAGTACTTC.

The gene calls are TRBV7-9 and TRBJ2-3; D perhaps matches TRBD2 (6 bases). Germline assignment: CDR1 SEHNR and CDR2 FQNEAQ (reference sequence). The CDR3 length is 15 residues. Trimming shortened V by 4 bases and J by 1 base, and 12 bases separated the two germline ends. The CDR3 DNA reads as TGTGCCAGCAGCTCCCTAGGCGGGGGCACAGATACGCAGTATTTT. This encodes CASSSLGGGTDTQYF.

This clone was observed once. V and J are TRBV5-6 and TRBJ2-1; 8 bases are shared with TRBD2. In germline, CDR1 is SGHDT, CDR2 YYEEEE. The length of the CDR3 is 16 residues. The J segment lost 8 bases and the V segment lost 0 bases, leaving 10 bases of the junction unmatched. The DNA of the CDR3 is TGTGCCAGCAGCTTGGGAGTCTCTAGCGGGTACTATGAGCAGTTCTTC. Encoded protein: CASSLGVSSGYYEQFF.

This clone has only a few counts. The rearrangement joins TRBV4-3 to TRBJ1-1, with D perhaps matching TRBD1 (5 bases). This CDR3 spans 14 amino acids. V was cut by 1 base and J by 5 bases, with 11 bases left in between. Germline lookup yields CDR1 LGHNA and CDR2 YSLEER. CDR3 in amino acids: CASSQGGGGTEAFF. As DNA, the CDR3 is TGCGCCAGCAGCCAAGGGGGCGGAGGGACTGAAGCTTTCTTT.

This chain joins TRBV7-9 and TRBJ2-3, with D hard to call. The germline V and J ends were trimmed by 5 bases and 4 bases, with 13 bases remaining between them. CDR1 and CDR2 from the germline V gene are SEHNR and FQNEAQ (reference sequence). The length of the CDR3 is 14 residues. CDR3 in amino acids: CASSELVIADTQYF. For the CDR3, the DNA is TGTGCCAGCAGCGAACTTGTTATCGCAGATACGCAGTATTTT.

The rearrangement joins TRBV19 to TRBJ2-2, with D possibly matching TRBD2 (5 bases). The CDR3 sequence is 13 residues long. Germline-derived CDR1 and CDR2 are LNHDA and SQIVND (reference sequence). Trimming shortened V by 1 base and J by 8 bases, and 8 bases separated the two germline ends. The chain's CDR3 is CASSIASGGELFF. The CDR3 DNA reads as TGTGCCAGTAGTATAGCATCGGGGGGGGAGCTGTTTTTT.

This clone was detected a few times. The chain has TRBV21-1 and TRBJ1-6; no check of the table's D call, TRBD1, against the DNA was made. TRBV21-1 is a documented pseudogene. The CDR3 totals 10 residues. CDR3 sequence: CASTLSDLHF. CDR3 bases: TGTGCCAGCACCCTTTCAGACCTCCACTTT.

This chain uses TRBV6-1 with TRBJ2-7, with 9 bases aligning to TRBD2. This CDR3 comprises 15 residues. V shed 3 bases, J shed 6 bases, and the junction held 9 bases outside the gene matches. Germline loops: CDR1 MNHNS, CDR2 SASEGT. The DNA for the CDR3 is TGTGCCAGCAGTGACGGCCAAGCGGGAGGTCGCGAGCAGTACTTC. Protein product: CASSDGQAGGREQYF.

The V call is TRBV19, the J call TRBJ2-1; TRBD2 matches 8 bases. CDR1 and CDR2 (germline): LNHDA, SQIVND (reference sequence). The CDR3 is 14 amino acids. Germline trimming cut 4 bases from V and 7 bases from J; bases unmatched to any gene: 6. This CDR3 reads CASSKRTSRNEQFF. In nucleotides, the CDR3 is TGTGCCAGTAGTAAACGGACTAGCAGGAATGAGCAGTTCTTC.

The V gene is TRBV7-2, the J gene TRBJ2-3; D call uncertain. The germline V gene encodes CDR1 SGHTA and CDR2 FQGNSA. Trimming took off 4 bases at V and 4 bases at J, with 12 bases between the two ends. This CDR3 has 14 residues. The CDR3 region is CASSSRRGADTQYF. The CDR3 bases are TGTGCCAGCAGCTCCCGGCGCGGCGCAGATACGCAGTATTTT.